This T cell receptor beta chain was identified in a study of cytomegalovirus exposure and HLA in healthy donors. It was the approximately 130-subject validation cohort, separate from the approximately 680-subject first cohort, to which the donors belonged. Study findings and constraints: Overall, around 150 TCR beta chains were annotated as cytomegalovirus-associated. Most TCR sequences proved rare, with some public TCRs found in many donors.

The V and J ends lost 6 bases and 5 bases respectively, with 23 bases between them. Germline V gene lookup returns CDR1 MNHEY and CDR2 SMNVEV (reference sequence). CDR3 length: 17 residues. For this clone: Its antigen is undetermined.

Clones were sequenced by immunoSEQ multiplex PCR, and TCRdb holds only the in-frame ones, with some missing. This table holds roughly 56,000 clones, roughly 93% found once. The gene calls are TRBV27 and TRBJ1-5; D may be TRBD1 (6 bases). The source material was PBMCs. The clonotype originates from a young woman in good health and CMV-seropositive. The CDR3 loop is CASRPMWGPTRDQPQHF. The DNA of the CDR3 is TGTGCCAGCAGGCCCATGTGGGGGCCCACACGGGATCAGCCCCAGCATTTT.